What follows are 2 T cell receptor beta chains derived from one specimen sequenced in a study of neurological immune-mediated disorders. TCRdb ran MiXCR on the 5' RACE reads and lists one entry per CDR3 protein. The sample holds tens of thousands of distinct CDR3 sequences, under 5% seen once. The sequencing sample was made of CD4+ T cells from blood. The origin of the receptors is a woman aged 40-49 years with multiple sclerosis.

This clonotype was picked up many times. V usage is TRBV5-1 and J usage is TRBJ2-1, with a possible D match to TRBD2 (6 bases). Trimming pared 0 bases from V and 6 bases from J, leaving 13 bases between. Per the germline V gene, CDR1 is SGHRS and CDR2 is YFSETQ. The CDR3 has 15 residues. The CDR3 DNA reads TGCGCCAGCAGCTTGGGGGGGGTGAAATCCAATGAGCAGTTCTTC. Translated, it gives CASSLGGVKSNEQFF.

Ten or more counts support this clonotype. The chain recombines TRBV6-5 with TRBJ1-2; 10 nucleotides agree with TRBD1. The CDR3 totals 14 residues. CDR1 and CDR2 (germline): MNHEY, SVGAGI. With 5 bases clipped from V and 4 bases from J, the junction kept 4 bases outside the gene matches. CDR3 DNA: TGTGCCAGCAGTCGGACAGGGGGGGCCTATGGCTACACCTTC. It yields the protein CASSRTGGAYGYTF.